These 25 T cell receptor beta chains came from one sample sequenced in a study of T cells in Graves' hyperthyroidism and ophthalmopathy. Amplification of TCR beta CDR3 regions used RNA as the template. HTBI primers were employed in a first-round RT-PCR of the TCR CDR3. TCRdb reprocessed the multiplex PCR reads with MiXCR, giving one entry per CDR3 protein. The sample has about 580,000 distinct CDR3 sequences; about 15% are singletons. The specimen sequenced was blood. All receptors come from a woman under 40 with Graves' hyperthyroidism that later progressed to Graves' ophthalmopathy.

This clonotype was observed at least ten times. V gene TRBV27 combines with J gene TRBJ1-1, with D unclear. Deletions cut 3 bases from V and 5 bases from J, with 16 bases between. Germline lookup yields CDR1 MNHEY and CDR2 SMNVEV (reference sequence). The CDR3 extends over 15 amino acids. The CDR3 nucleotides read TGTGCCAGCAGTTTGACGGCAGGAGGTGGAACTGAAGCTTTCTTT. Its protein is CASSLTAGGGTEAFF.

In its sample, this clonotype was seen many times. This chain links TRBV7-2 with TRBJ2-3; weak D call: TRBD1 (5 bases). V lost 3 bases and J 0 bases, leaving 10 bases between the germline ends. The CDR3 consists of 15 residues. Germline V lookup: CDR1 SGHTA, CDR2 FQGNSA. The CDR3 nucleotides are TGTGCCAGCAGCTTGAATCAGGGCAGCACAGATACGCAGTATTTT. Translation: CASSLNQGSTDTQYF.

The chain recombines TRBV4-3 with TRBJ2-2; no clear D gene. Germline assignment: CDR1 LGHNA and CDR2 YSLEER. The CDR3 is 13 residues long. The V and J ends lost 7 bases and 4 bases respectively, with 10 bases between them. The CDR3 coding sequence is TGCGCCAGCACCCTAATCGGCACCGGGGAGCTGTTTTTT. It yields the protein CASTLIGTGELFF.

The CDR3 loop reads CSATRSRQVGSEQYF. The CDR3 DNA reads as TGCAGTGCTACCCGTTCTCGACAGGTTGGAAGCGAGCAGTACTTC. The chain carries TRBV20-1 and TRBJ2-7; tentatively, D is TRBD1 (6 bases). The CDR3 extends over 15 amino acids. V lost 4 bases and J lost 6, with 22 bases in between. Germline CDR1 is DFQATT and CDR2 is SNEGSKA (reference sequence).

This clonotype occurred many times. This chain links TRBV12-3 or TRBV12-4 with TRBJ2-6, with 7 positions matching TRBD1. Losses at the gene ends were 10 bases for V and 4 bases for J; bases not matched to a gene: 10. The CDR3 length is 15 residues. The CDR3 sequence is CATGAGGSGANVLTF. For the CDR3, the DNA is TGTGCCACCGGGGCAGGGGGATCAGGGGCCAACGTCCTGACTTTC.

This clonotype was detected many times. The chain joins TRBV6-2 or TRBV6-3 to TRBJ1-2, with 9 bases identical to TRBD1. Germline V lookup: CDR1 MNHEY, CDR2 SVGEGT. Germline trimming cut 2 bases from V and 7 bases from J; bases unmatched to any gene: 5. The CDR3 has 14 residues. CDR3 loop: CASSYRTGARGYTF. The CDR3 bases are TGTGCCAGCAGTTACCGGACAGGGGCGCGTGGCTACACCTTC.

Concerning this clonotype itself: Given a much more abundant clone one base away, this may be a read error. This sequence joins TRBV2 and TRBJ1-5; 11 bases match TRBD1. V shed 8 bases and J 3 bases; nucleotides not matched to a gene: 9. The CDR3 length is 16 residues. CDR1 is SNHLY, CDR2 FYNNEI, per germline. The CDR3 loop reads CASGLSGQGDNQPQHF. DNA of the CDR3: TGTGCCAGCGGCCTCTCGGGACAGGGGGACAATCAGCCCCAGCATTTT.

In its sample, this clonotype was seen many times. The chain combines TRBV29-1 with TRBJ1-2; maybe TRBD1 (6 bases). Trimming removed 6 bases at V and 6 bases at J, with 17 bases between. Germline-derived CDR1 and CDR2 are SQVTM and ANQGSEA. CDR3 size: 13 residues. Here the CDR3 reads CSVSTGSAHGYTF. CDR3 coding DNA: TGCAGCGTCTCCACAGGGAGTGCCCATGGCTACACCTTC.

The table lists this clonotype with a few counts. The J gene is TRBJ1-5, the V gene TRBV30; the D gene is possibly TRBD1 (5 bases). Germline V gene data show CDR1 as GTSNPN and CDR2 as SVGIG (reference sequence). The CDR3 is made up of 13 amino acids. V dropped 1 base and J dropped 3 bases, with 7 bases sitting between them. The DNA for the CDR3 is TGTGCCTGGAGTGAGGACACCAATCAGCCCCAGCATTTT. It translates to CAWSEDTNQPQHF.

This clonotype appeared many times. This rearrangement joins TRBV4-3 to TRBJ1-1; D is uncertain. Germline-derived CDR1 and CDR2 are LGHNA and YSLEER. The CDR3 is made up of 15 amino acids. The V gene lost 0 bases and the J gene lost 2 bases, with 10 bases spanning the gap. CDR3 in amino acids: CASSQEFPRNTEAFF. The CDR3 DNA reads TGCGCCAGCAGCCAAGAATTCCCCCGTAACACTGAAGCTTTCTTT.

This clonotype was counted between two and nine times. A read error may account for a junction end that differs from germline. The gene calls are TRBV29-1 and TRBJ2-1; D unclear. Germline CDR1 reads SQVTM; CDR2 reads ANQGSEA. The CDR3 is 16 amino acids. CDR3 sequence reads: CSVESLEFGRNNEQLF. CDR3 sequence (DNA): TGCAGCGTTGAATCTTTGGAATTTGGCAGGAACAATGAGCAGCTCTTC.

Ten or more counts support this clonotype. This chain links TRBV12-3 or TRBV12-4 with TRBJ2-5, with 8 bases matching TRBD2. The V segment lost 2 bases and the J segment 0 bases; nucleotides outside the gene matches: 5. CDR3 size: 16 residues. In DNA, the CDR3 is TGTGCCAGCAGTTTACAGCGGGGGAAGAACCAAGAGACCCAGTACTTC. It is translated as CASSLQRGKNQETQYF.

This clonotype was observed at least ten times. The V call is TRBV5-1, the J call TRBJ2-1; tentatively, D is TRBD1 (6 bases). The CDR3 loop spans 15 amino acids. The germline V gene encodes CDR1 SGHRS and CDR2 YFSETQ. Trimming removed 2 bases at V and 3 bases at J, with 12 bases between. In nucleotides, the CDR3 is TGCGCCAGCAGCTTATCGGGACAAAACTACAATGAGCAGTTCTTC. Amino acids: CASSLSGQNYNEQFF.

This clonotype was observed at least ten times. The J gene is TRBJ2-5, the V gene TRBV10-3, with 9 nucleotides matching TRBD2. CDR3 length: 13 amino acids. V gave up 3 bases and J gave up 4 bases; unmatched junction bases: 0. Germline loops: CDR1 ENHRY, CDR2 SYGVKD. Here the CDR3 reads CAISDSGRETQYF. CDR3 nucleotides: TGTGCCATCAGTGATAGCGGGAGAGAGACCCAGTACTTC.

This clonotype was detected a few times. Written as DNA, the CDR3 is TGTGCCAGCAGCTTGGTGGCAGGGGCTACGGATAGCAATCAGCCCCAGCATTTT. It codes for CASSLVAGATDSNQPQHF. The chain employs TRBV5-5 and TRBJ1-5, with D perhaps matching TRBD1 (6 bases). Trimming cost V 0 bases and J 0 bases, with 16 bases left between them. Germline CDR1 is SGHKS and CDR2 is YYEKEE (reference sequence). The CDR3 contains 18 residues.

Comment on this clonotype: A much larger clone lies a single base off, so this may be a read error. The V gene is TRBV2, the J gene TRBJ2-3; D ambiguous. The CDR3 is 11 residues long. CDR1 SNHLY and CDR2 FYNNEI come from the germline V gene. Trimming took 10 bases from V and 1 from J, leaving 6 bases between them. CDR3 sequence (DNA): TGTGCCAACCTCCGCACAGATACGCAGTATTTT. It is translated as CANLRTDTQYF.

The sample holds a few counts of this clonotype. The rearrangement joins TRBV3-1 to TRBJ1-2; D may be TRBD1 (5 bases). Trimming left V 4 bases short and J 6 bases short, with 15 bases between. Germline assignment: CDR1 LGHDT and CDR2 YNNKEL (reference sequence). This CDR3 has 14 amino acids. The CDR3 nucleotides are TGTGCCAGCAGCCCGAGAGGTCAGGGAGATGGCTACACCTTC. Translating it yields CASSPRGQGDGYTF.

This clonotype was seen ten or more times. The genes are TRBV28 and TRBJ2-7; a possible D gene is TRBD1 (6 bases). There are 15 residues in the CDR3. Between the trimmed V and J ends, which lost 6 bases and 6 bases, there was a span of 21 bases. From germline, CDR1 is MDHEN and CDR2 SYDVKM. CDR3 nucleotide sequence: TGTGCCAGCAGCACCCCGGGCAGGGGTACGGGCGAGCAGTACTTC. This codes for CASSTPGRGTGEQYF.

This clonotype was detected ten times or more. The chain has TRBV6-1 and TRBJ2-3; TRBD2 might be the D (5 bases). Germline values: CDR1 MNHNS, CDR2 SASEGT. The CDR3 sequence is 15 residues long. V gave up 3 bases and J gave up 2 bases, with 12 bases separating them. CDR3 protein: CASSDRSGVTDTQYF. The CDR3 DNA reads as TGTGCCAGCAGTGATCGATCCGGGGTCACAGATACGCAGTATTTT.

A few counts support this clonotype. The rearrangement joins TRBV9 to TRBJ2-5, with no clear D. The CDR3 runs 13 residues. The germline V gene encodes CDR1 SGDLS and CDR2 YYNGEE. Trimming stripped 2 bases from V and 5 bases from J, with 10 bases between. The CDR3 DNA follows: TGTGCCAGCAGCGTGGGAAGTAGCGAGACCCAGTACTTC. Protein product: CASSVGSSETQYF.

This clonotype has ten or more counts. V is TRBV2 and J is TRBJ2-1; 8 bases align to TRBD2. Germline CDR1 and CDR2: SNHLY and FYNNEI. V trimming: 6 bases; J trimming: 0 bases; junction bases outside the gene matches: 4. CDR3 length: 15 amino acids. The CDR3 spells CASSGLAVSYNEQFF. Here the CDR3 DNA reads TGTGCCAGCAGCGGACTAGCTGTCTCCTACAATGAGCAGTTCTTC.

This chain links TRBV2 with TRBJ2-6, with no clear D. The CDR3 contains 16 residues. Germline V CDR1 and CDR2: SNHLY, FYNNEI. V lost 7 bases and J lost 5, with 18 bases in between. DNA for the CDR3: TGTGCCAGCATCATCCAGGACGCTCGTAGGGCCAACGTCCTGACTTTC. Translating it yields CASIIQDARRANVLTF.

Many counts were recorded for this clonotype. The J gene is TRBJ1-5, the V gene TRBV20-1, with 10 positions matching TRBD1. The junction had 5 bases not matched to a gene; V was cut back by 5 bases and J by 1 base. The CDR3 totals 15 residues. Germline-derived CDR1 and CDR2 are DFQATT and SNEGSKA (reference sequence). CDR3 region: CSASPGQGSNQPQHF. CDR3 in DNA: TGCAGTGCTTCCCCGGGACAGGGGAGCAATCAGCCCCAGCATTTT.

The table lists this clonotype with many counts. The rearrangement links TRBV20-1 to TRBJ2-4; D is unclear. CDR3 length: 13 residues. CDR1 is DFQATT and CDR2 is SNEGSKA in the germline V gene (reference sequence). The V and J ends lost 2 bases and 0 bases respectively, with 5 bases between them. The DNA for the CDR3 is TGCAGTGCTAGACCGGTAGCCAAAAACATTCAGTACTTC. Amino acids: CSARPVAKNIQYF.

The rearrangement uses TRBV9 and TRBJ2-7; a weak D match, TRBD1 (6 bases). Germline V gene data show CDR1 as SGDLS and CDR2 as YYNGEE. CDR3 length: 15 amino acids. Trimming left V 4 bases short and J 2 bases short, with 16 bases between. The CDR3 reads CASSSHTGTTYEQYF. CDR3 sequence (DNA): TGTGCCAGCAGCTCCCATACCGGGACAACCTACGAGCAGTACTTC. Together with reference TRBV9 and TRBJ2-7, the CDR3 gives the full variable domain: DSGVTQTPKHLITATGQRVTLRCSPRSGDLSVYWYQQSLDQGLQFLIQYYNGEERAKGNILERFSAQQFPDLHSELNLSSLELGDSALYFCASSSHTGTTYEQYFGPGTRLTVT.